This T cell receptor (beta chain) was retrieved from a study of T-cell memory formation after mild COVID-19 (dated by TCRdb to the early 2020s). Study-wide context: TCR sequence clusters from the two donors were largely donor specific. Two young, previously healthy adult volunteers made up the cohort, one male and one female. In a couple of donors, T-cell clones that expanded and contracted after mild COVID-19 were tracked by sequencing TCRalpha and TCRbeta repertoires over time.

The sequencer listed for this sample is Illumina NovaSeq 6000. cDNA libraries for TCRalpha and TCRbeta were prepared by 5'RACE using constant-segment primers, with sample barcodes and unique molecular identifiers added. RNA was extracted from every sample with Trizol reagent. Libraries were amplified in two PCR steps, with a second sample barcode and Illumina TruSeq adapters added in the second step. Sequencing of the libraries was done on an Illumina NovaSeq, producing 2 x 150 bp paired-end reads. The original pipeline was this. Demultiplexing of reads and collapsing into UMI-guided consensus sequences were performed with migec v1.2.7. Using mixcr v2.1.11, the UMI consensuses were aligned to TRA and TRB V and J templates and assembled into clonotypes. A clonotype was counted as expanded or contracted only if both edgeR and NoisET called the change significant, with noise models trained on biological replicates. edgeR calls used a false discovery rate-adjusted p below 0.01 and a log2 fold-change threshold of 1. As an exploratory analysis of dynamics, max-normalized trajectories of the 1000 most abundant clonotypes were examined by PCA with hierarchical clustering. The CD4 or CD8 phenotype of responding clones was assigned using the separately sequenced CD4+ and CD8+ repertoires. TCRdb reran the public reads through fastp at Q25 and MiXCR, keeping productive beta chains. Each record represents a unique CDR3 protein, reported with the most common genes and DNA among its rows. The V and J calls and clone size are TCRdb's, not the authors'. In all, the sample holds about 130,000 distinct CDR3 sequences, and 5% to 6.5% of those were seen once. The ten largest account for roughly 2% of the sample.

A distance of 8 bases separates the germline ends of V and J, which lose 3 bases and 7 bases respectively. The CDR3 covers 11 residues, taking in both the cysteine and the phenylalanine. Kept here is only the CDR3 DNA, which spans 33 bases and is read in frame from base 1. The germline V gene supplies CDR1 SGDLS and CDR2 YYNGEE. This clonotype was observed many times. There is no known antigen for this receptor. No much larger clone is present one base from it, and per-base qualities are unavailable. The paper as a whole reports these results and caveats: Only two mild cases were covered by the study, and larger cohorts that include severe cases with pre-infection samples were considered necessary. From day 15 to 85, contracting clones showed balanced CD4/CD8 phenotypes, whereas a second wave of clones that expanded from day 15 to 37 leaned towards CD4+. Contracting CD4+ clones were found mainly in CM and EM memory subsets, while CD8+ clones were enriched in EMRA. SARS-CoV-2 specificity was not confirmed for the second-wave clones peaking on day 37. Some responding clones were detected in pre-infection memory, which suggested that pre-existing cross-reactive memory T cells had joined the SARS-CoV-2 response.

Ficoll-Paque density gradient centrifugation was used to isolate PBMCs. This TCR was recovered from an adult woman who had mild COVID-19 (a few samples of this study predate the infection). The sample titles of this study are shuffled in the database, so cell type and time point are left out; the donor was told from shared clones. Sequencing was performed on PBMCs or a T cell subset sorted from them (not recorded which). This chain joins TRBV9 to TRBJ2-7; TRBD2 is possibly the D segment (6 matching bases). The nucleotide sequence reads TGTGCCAGCAGCGCCGGGGGTGAGCAGTACTTC. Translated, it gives CASSAGGEQYF.